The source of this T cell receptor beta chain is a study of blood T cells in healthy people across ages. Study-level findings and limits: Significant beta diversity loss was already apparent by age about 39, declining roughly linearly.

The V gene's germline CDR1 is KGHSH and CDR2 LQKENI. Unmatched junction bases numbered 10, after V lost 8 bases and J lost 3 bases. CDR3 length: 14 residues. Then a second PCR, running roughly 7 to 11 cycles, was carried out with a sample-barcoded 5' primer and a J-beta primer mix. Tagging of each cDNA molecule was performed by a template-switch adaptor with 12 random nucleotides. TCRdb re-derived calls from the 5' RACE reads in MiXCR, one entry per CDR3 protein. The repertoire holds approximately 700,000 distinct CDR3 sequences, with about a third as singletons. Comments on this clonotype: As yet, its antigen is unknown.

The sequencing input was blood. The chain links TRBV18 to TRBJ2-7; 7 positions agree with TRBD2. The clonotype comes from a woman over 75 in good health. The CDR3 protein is CASTYGGSRYEQYF. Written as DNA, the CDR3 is TGTGCCAGCACTTACGGGGGGTCCCGCTACGAGCAGTACTTC. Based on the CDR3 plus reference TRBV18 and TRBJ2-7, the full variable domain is NAGVMQNPRHLVRRRGQEARLRCSPMKGHSHVYWYRQLPEEGLKFMVYLQKENIIDESGMPKERFSAEFPKEGPSILRIQQVVRGDSAAYFCASTYGGSRYEQYFGPGTRLTVT.